Given below is one T cell receptor beta chain in context. The data are from a study of CD8+CD57+ T cells in acquired aplastic anemia. Both TCR beta VDJ combination and CDR3 sequence profiling were carried out. Genomic DNA was the template for this profiling. TCRdb passed the reads through MiXCR, listing each CDR3 protein once. The table has approximately 99,000 distinct CDR3 sequences, roughly 51% seen once. This CDR3 comprises 13 residues. CDR1 and CDR2 from the germline V gene are SGHAT and FQNNGV. V shed 4 bases and J 7 bases; nucleotides not matched to a gene: 7. The J gene is TRBJ2-7, the V gene TRBV11-2, with TRBD2 matching over 7 bases. The receptor was derived from a human donor in good health, serving as a control. The sample comprised sorted CD4+, CD8+, or CD8+CD57+ T cells (not recorded which) from PBMCs. The CDR3 here is CASSYGTTGEQYF. The CDR3 bases are TGTGCCAGCAGCTACGGGACTACGGGGGAGCAGTACTTC.